The 29 T cell receptor beta chains reported below all come from one sample, sequenced in a study of hypomethylating agent response in myelodysplastic syndrome. Produced via immunoSEQ multiplex PCR; TCRdb's table is partial and in-frame only. The table has some 4,500 clones, around four fifths seen once. The specimen comprised bone marrow, sampled before or after starting hypomethylating agent treatment for myelodysplastic syndrome (not recorded which). These receptors came from a human donor with myelodysplastic syndrome.

This chain joins TRBV4-1 and TRBJ1-5, with D possibly being TRBD1 (6 bases). This CDR3 is built from 14 residues. The V gene's germline CDR1 is MGHRA and CDR2 YSYEKL. V was clipped by 3 bases and J by 5 bases, with 11 bases between them. Here the CDR3 DNA reads TGCGCCAGCAGCCAGGGAGGACAGTATCAGCCCCAGCATTTT. Translated, it gives CASSQGGQYQPQHF.

CDR3 sequence: CASSQDGTGKYYGYTF. The CDR3, as DNA: TGCGCCAGCAGCCAAGACGGGACAGGGAAATACTATGGCTACACCTTC. The rearrangement uses TRBV4-1 and TRBJ1-2, with 9 nucleotides matching TRBD1. V lost 0 bases to trimming and J lost 3 bases; unmatched junction nucleotides: 5. The CDR3 sequence is 16 residues long. In germline, CDR1 is MGHRA, CDR2 YSYEKL.

The rearrangement uses TRBV2 and TRBJ1-2; no firm D call. Germline-derived CDR1 and CDR2 are SNHLY and FYNNEI. The CDR3 has 13 residues. The V gene lost 4 bases and the J gene lost 7 bases, with 13 bases spanning the gap. DNA for the CDR3: TGTGCCAGCAGTGGGGCGGCCGATCCTGGCTACACCTTC. Its translation: CASSGAADPGYTF. Full variable domain (rest looked up from reference TRBV2 and TRBJ1-2): EPEVTQTPSHQVTQMGQEVILRCVPISNHLYFYWYRQILGQKVEFLVSFYNNEISEKSEIFDDQFSVERPDGSNFTLKIRSTKLEDSAMYFCASSGAADPGYTFGSGTRLTVV.

The chain couples TRBV29-1 to TRBJ2-5; 7 bases agree with TRBD2. The V and J ends lost 7 bases and 3 bases, in that order; junction bases with no gene match: 11. The germline V gene encodes CDR1 SQVTM and CDR2 ANQGSEA. CDR3 size: 14 residues. CDR3 DNA: TGCAGCGGATCCTGGGGGGGGGAGGAAGAGACCCAGTACTTC. It translates to CSGSWGGEEETQYF.

The chain combines TRBV5-4 with TRBJ1-1; D is possibly TRBD1 (5 bases). The CDR3 has 15 amino acids. V was clipped by 0 bases and J by 4 bases, with 13 bases between them. Germline CDR1 SGHNT, CDR2 YYREEE (reference sequence). The CDR3 spells CASSLVWEGSTEAFF. The CDR3 DNA sequence: TGTGCCAGCAGCTTGGTCTGGGAGGGGAGCACTGAAGCTTTCTTT.

The chain combines TRBV9 with TRBJ1-6, with 8 bases lining up with TRBD1. The ends lost 3 bases at V and 10 bases at J; junction bases unmatched: 6. Germline V CDR1 and CDR2: SGDLS, YYNGEE. This CDR3 comprises 14 residues. CDR3 region: CASSAPDRGSPLHF. The DNA of the CDR3 is TGTGCCAGCAGCGCCCCCGACAGGGGATCACCCCTCCACTTT.

The V and J genes are TRBV5-4 and TRBJ2-7; 7 positions agree with TRBD1. This CDR3 region has 14 residues. V shed 1 base and J 4 bases; nucleotides not matched to a gene: 5. Germline CDR1 SGHNT, CDR2 YYREEE (reference sequence). CDR3 nucleotides: TGTGCCAGCAGCTTGTTGGACAGGCCATACGAGCAGTACTTC. Protein: CASSLLDRPYEQYF. The full variable domain, with the rest looked up from reference TRBV5-4 and TRBJ2-7, is ETGVTQSPTHLIKTRGQQVTLRCSSQSGHNTVSWYQQALGQGPQFIFQYYREEENGRGNFPPRFSGLQFPNYSSELNVNALELDDSALYLCASSLLDRPYEQYFGPGTRLTVT.

A few counts support this clone. This chain joins TRBV30 and TRBJ1-3; D gene unclear. The CDR3 is made up of 12 amino acids. Germline V CDR1 and CDR2: GTSNPN, SVGIG (reference sequence). Trimming took 8 bases from V and 3 from J, leaving 11 bases between them. The CDR3 DNA reads TGTGCCGGAGATGGAGTTGGAAACACCATATATTTT. This sequence encodes CAGDGVGNTIYF.

The CDR3, as DNA: TGCGCCAGCAGCCTTTATCGCGGGGGGAACACTGAAGCTTTCTTT. Protein sequence: CASSLYRGGNTEAFF. The chain couples TRBV4-3 to TRBJ1-1, with D possibly TRBD1 on 5 matching bases. Trimming left V 4 bases short and J 1 base short, with 13 bases between. Germline V lookup: CDR1 LGHNA, CDR2 YSLEER. CDR3 length: 15 residues.

The CDR3 DNA reads as TGTGCCAGCAGCTCCCACCAACAGGGATTCACCGGGGAGCTGTTTTTT. It encodes CASSSHQQGFTGELFF. The V and J genes are TRBV11-3 and TRBJ2-2; a possible D gene is TRBD1 (6 bases). CDR1 is SGHNT, CDR2 YENEEA, per germline. The V end lost 4 bases, the J end lost 4 bases, and 16 bases lay between the germline ends. The CDR3 sequence is 16 residues long. The full variable domain, completed using reference TRBV11-3 and TRBJ2-2, is EAGVVQSPRYKIIEKKQPVAFWCNPISGHNTLYWYLQNLGQGPELLIRYENEEAVDDSQLPKDRFSAERLKGVDSTLKIQPAELGDSAVYLCASSSHQQGFTGELFFGEGSRLTVL.

The gene calls are TRBV6-1 and TRBJ2-3; D is unclear. This CDR3 has 14 amino acids. V dropped 1 base and J dropped 2 bases, with 7 bases sitting between them. CDR1 is MNHNS, CDR2 SASEGT, per germline. The CDR3 spells CASSEESITDTQYF. DNA for the CDR3: TGTGCCAGCAGTGAAGAGTCAATCACAGATACGCAGTATTTT.

J is TRBJ2-7 and V is TRBV18; D is perhaps TRBD1 (6 bases). CDR3 length: 15 amino acids. With 3 bases removed from V and 2 bases from J, the gap between germline ends came to 14 bases. Germline lookup yields CDR1 KGHSH and CDR2 LQKENI. The chain's CDR3 is CASSPKGQTAYEQYF. As DNA, the CDR3 is TGTGCCAGCTCACCGAAGGGACAAACTGCCTACGAGCAGTACTTC.

The chain combines TRBV5-6 with TRBJ1-1; the D is unclear. With 3 bases removed from V and 4 bases from J, the gap between germline ends came to 13 bases. Germline lookup yields CDR1 SGHDT and CDR2 YYEEEE. This CDR3 region has 14 residues. The CDR3: CASSWVVAGTEAFF. The CDR3 DNA follows: TGTGCCAGCAGCTGGGTGGTTGCTGGCACTGAAGCTTTCTTT. Drawing the rest from reference TRBV5-6 and TRBJ1-1, the complete variable domain is DAGVTQSPTHLIKTRGQQVTLRCSPKSGHDTVSWYQQALGQGPQFIFQYYEEEERQRGNFPDRFSGHQFPNYSSELNVNALLLGDSALYLCASSWVVAGTEAFFGQGTRLTVV.

The genes are TRBV21-1 and TRBJ1-2. TRBV21-1 represents a pseudogene. The length of the CDR3 is 15 residues. Here the CDR3 DNA reads TGTGCCAGCCGCCACCGGAGGGAAGGTAGCCATGGCTACACCTTC. This encodes CASRHRREGSHGYTF.

This clone has just a few counts. This chain uses TRBV6-5 with TRBJ1-5, with TRBD1 matching over 7 bases. This CDR3 has 13 amino acids. Germline lookup yields CDR1 MNHEY and CDR2 SVGAGI. V trimming: 2 bases; J trimming: 9 bases; junction bases outside the gene matches: 4. The CDR3 loop reads CASSYNRGSPQHF. The CDR3 bases are TGTGCCAGCAGTTACAACAGGGGATCGCCCCAGCATTTT.

The chain employs TRBV5-5 and TRBJ2-1; D gene unclear. Between the trimmed V and J ends, which lost 4 bases and 4 bases, there was a span of 18 bases. Germline V gene sequence: CDR1 SGHKS, CDR2 YYEKEE (reference sequence). The CDR3 covers 16 residues. CDR3: CASSNGARLEYNEQFF. The CDR3 DNA reads TGTGCCAGCAGCAACGGAGCCAGACTTGAATACAATGAGCAGTTCTTC.

This chain connects TRBV7-6 to TRBJ2-5; 12 bases line up with TRBD2. V lost 5 bases and J lost 4; bases outside the gene matches: 11. The CDR3 has 17 residues. Germline V gives CDR1 SGHVS, CDR2 FNYEAQ. CDR3 in DNA: TGTGCCAGCAGCCCCGGACTAGCGGGGACTCATGGAGAGACCCAGTACTTC. Translation: CASSPGLAGTHGETQYF.

The J gene is TRBJ1-2, the V gene TRBV11-2; D not resolved. The CDR3 is 15 amino acids. Germline CDR1 SGHAT, CDR2 FQNNGV. Between the trimmed V and J ends, which lost 5 bases and 0 bases, there was a span of 13 bases. This CDR3 is CASSQPRIANYGYTF. CDR3 sequence (DNA): TGTGCCAGCAGCCAGCCCCGCATAGCTAACTATGGCTACACCTTC. The full variable domain, with the rest looked up from reference TRBV11-2 and TRBJ1-2, is EAGVAQSPRYKIIEKRQSVAFWCNPISGHATLYWYQQILGQGPKLLIQFQNNGVVDDSQLPKDRFSAERLKGVDSTLKIQPAKLEDSAVYLCASSQPRIANYGYTFGSGTRLTVV.

The CDR3 nucleotides read TGTGCCAGCAGCGTAGCCGGGACCCACCTGGAGGAGCAGTACTTC. Amino acids: CASSVAGTHLEEQYF. The chain is built from TRBV9 and TRBJ2-7; D is perhaps TRBD1 or TRBD2 (5 bases each). V lost 0 bases to trimming and J lost 7 bases, with 17 bases between them. The CDR3 is 15 amino acids. Per the germline V gene, CDR1 is SGDLS and CDR2 is YYNGEE.

The chain couples TRBV5-1 to TRBJ1-1; D is unclear. The CDR3 loop spans 12 amino acids. The V end lost 4 bases, the J end lost 7 bases, and 11 bases lay between the germline ends. CDR1 is SGHRS and CDR2 is YFSETQ in the germline V gene. CDR3 nucleotide sequence: TGCGCCAGCAGCAGTACACGATTTGAAGCTTTCTTT. Its translation is CASSSTRFEAFF.

The chain recombines TRBV6-5 with TRBJ1-2, with a possible D match to TRBD1 (6 bases). Trimming stripped 4 bases from V and 7 bases from J, with 16 bases between. Germline loops: CDR1 MNHEY, CDR2 SVGAGI. The CDR3 has 14 amino acids. CDR3 sequence: CASSLSGTRTGYTF. For the CDR3, the DNA is TGTGCCAGCAGTTTGTCCGGGACACGTACTGGCTACACCTTC.

This rearrangement joins TRBV21-1 to TRBJ2-3; the table's D call, TRBD1, was not checked against the DNA. TRBV21-1 is designated a pseudogene. The CDR3 has 15 amino acids. The CDR3 DNA reads TGTGCCAGCAGCAGTGGGGCAGTGCACACAGATACGCAGTATTTT. Translation gives CASSSGAVHTDTQYF.

This chain connects TRBV6-1 to TRBJ1-3; D might be TRBD1 (5 bases). V gave up 6 bases and J gave up 0 bases, with 12 bases separating them. CDR3 length equals 15 residues. Germline lookup yields CDR1 MNHNS and CDR2 SASEGT. The CDR3 here is CASRFPGVSGNTIYF. The CDR3 DNA reads as TGTGCCAGCAGATTCCCGGGGGTCTCTGGAAACACCATATATTTT.

The chain employs TRBV13 and TRBJ2-7, with 7 bases matching TRBD2. The CDR3 loop spans 15 amino acids. Germline trimming cut 5 bases from V and 12 bases from J; bases unmatched to any gene: 19. Germline loops: CDR1 PRHDT, CDR2 FYEKMQ (reference sequence). As DNA, the CDR3 is TGTGCCAGCAGCATAAGTATCGCTAGCGGTGAGCAGTGGTACTTC. It codes for CASSISIASGEQWYF.

V is TRBV28 and J is TRBJ1-1; D is uncertain. The CDR3 is 15 amino acids. Germline CDR1 MDHEN, CDR2 SYDVKM. Trimming removed 7 bases at V and 4 bases at J, with 19 bases between. CDR3 sequence: CASMARRGGSTEAFF. CDR3 coding DNA: TGTGCCAGCATGGCAAGACGGGGAGGGAGCACTGAAGCTTTCTTT.

The V call is TRBV5-6, the J call TRBJ2-1; D unclear. Trimming took off 0 bases at V and 4 bases at J, with 2 bases between the two ends. CDR3 length: 12 amino acids. From germline, CDR1 is SGHDT and CDR2 YYEEEE. CDR3 DNA: TGTGCCAGCAGCTTGGTTTACAATGAGCAGTTCTTC. Residues: CASSLVYNEQFF.

This clone was seen a single time. The chain carries TRBV19 and TRBJ1-4, with 10 bases matching TRBD1. Losses at the gene ends were 8 bases for V and 1 base for J; bases not matched to a gene: 4. This CDR3 spans 15 amino acids. The germline CDR1 and CDR2 sequences are LNHDA and SQIVND (reference sequence). CDR3 DNA: TGTGCCAGTTCGGACAGGGGGGGAACTAATGAAAAACTGTTTTTT. Translation gives CASSDRGGTNEKLFF.

The chain recombines TRBV4-3 with TRBJ1-2; D is ambiguous. Germline assignment: CDR1 LGHNA and CDR2 YSLEER. Trimming left V 1 base short and J 4 bases short, with 13 bases between. The CDR3 totals 15 residues. The CDR3 bases are TGCGCCAGCAGCCAAGTTGGTGAGTTTCCCTATGGCTACACCTTC. Its translation: CASSQVGEFPYGYTF.

DNA of the CDR3: TGCAGCGTTGAGTCCGGCCACCTTCGGGGGGAGCTGTTTTTT. It encodes CSVESGHLRGELFF. V and J are TRBV29-1 and TRBJ2-2; D is undetermined. V lost 3 bases, J lost 8 bases, and 16 bases lay in between. CDR1 and CDR2 (germline): SQVTM, ANQGSEA. The CDR3 contains 14 residues.